The 22 T cell receptor beta chains below come from one sample, sequenced in a study of spatial heterogeneity in lung cancer. Time point in this sample: sample taken at primary tumor resection. Overall study findings and caveats: Tumors with more nonsynonymous mutations had more expanded intratumoral alpha and beta TCRs.

These TCRs are of unknown antigen specificity. TCRdb ran MiXCR on the 5' RACE reads and lists one entry per CDR3 protein. The data contain about 22,000 distinct CDR3 sequences, under 9% of them singletons. The starting material was lung tumor tissue, obtained at surgery. The origin of the receptors is a male donor with early-stage non-small cell lung cancer.

This clonotype was seen many times. The rearrangement links TRBV18 to TRBJ1-1; perhaps TRBD1 as D (6 bases). V was clipped by 8 bases and J by 5 bases, with 18 bases between them. This CDR3 region has 14 residues. Germline values: CDR1 KGHSH, CDR2 LQKENI. This CDR3 reads CASLQRGASTEAFF. CDR3 nucleotide sequence: TGTGCCAGCCTCCAAAGGGGGGCGTCGACTGAAGCTTTCTTT.

In this sample, this clonotype turned up many times. This sequence joins TRBV28 and TRBJ1-5; a possible D gene is TRBD1 (5 bases). Germline values: CDR1 MDHEN, CDR2 SYDVKM. V was clipped by 8 bases and J by 7 bases, with 9 bases between them. The CDR3 has 11 residues. The CDR3 region is CASVPGQPQHF. The CDR3 DNA follows: TGTGCCAGCGTCCCAGGGCAGCCCCAGCATTTT.

The table lists this clonotype with many counts. The genes are TRBV7-2 and TRBJ2-1; 10 nucleotides match TRBD2. The CDR3 runs 15 residues. Germline V gene lookup returns CDR1 SGHTA and CDR2 FQGNSA. V lost 2 bases to trimming and J lost 9 bases; unmatched junction nucleotides: 7. CDR3 bases: TGTGCCAGCAGCTTAAAGCGGGGGGGCCGCGGTGAGCAGTTCTTC. It codes for CASSLKRGGRGEQFF.

There are a few counts of this clonotype. One junction end disagrees with the germline gene, perhaps due to a read error. The chain carries TRBV5-1 and TRBJ2-3; D is perhaps TRBD1 or TRBD2 (5 bases each). CDR1 and CDR2 (germline): SGHRS, YFSETQ. There are 11 residues in the CDR3. In nucleotides, the CDR3 is TGCGCCAGCAGCTTAGAGGGGCCCGCGGTTTTT. Translated: CASSLEGPAVF.

This clonotype was found many times. The V and J genes are TRBV5-1 and TRBJ2-7; D not certain. The V end was cut by 2 bases, the J end by 0 bases, with 12 bases between. Germline CDR1 SGHRS, CDR2 YFSETQ. The CDR3 length is 15 residues. The CDR3 region is CASSFAYWPSYEQYF. CDR3 in DNA: TGCGCCAGCAGCTTTGCCTACTGGCCCTCCTACGAGCAGTACTTC.

This clonotype was detected only a few times. The rearrangement uses TRBV28 and TRBJ2-5; 8 positions match TRBD2. The trim removed 8 bases at V and 3 bases at J, leaving 8 bases unmatched. The CDR3 spans 14 residues. Per the germline V gene, CDR1 is MDHEN and CDR2 is SYDVKM. The DNA of the CDR3 is TGTGCCAGCCTACCGGGGGGGGGAGAAGAGACCCAGTACTTC. Translated: CASLPGGGEETQYF. Looking up the rest from reference TRBV28 and TRBJ2-5 gives the full variable domain: DVKVTQSSRYLVKRTGEKVFLECVQDMDHENMFWYRQDPGLGLRLIYFSYDVKMKEKGDIPEGYSVSREKKERFSLILESASTNQTSMYLCASLPGGGEETQYFGPGTRLLVL.

By its share, this clonotype is medium-sized. The J gene is TRBJ2-3, the V gene TRBV20-1; D perhaps matches TRBD1 (6 bases). Trimming shortened V by 3 bases and J by 2 bases, and 9 bases separated the two germline ends. CDR1 is DFQATT, CDR2 SNEGSKA, per germline (reference sequence). The CDR3 contains 13 residues. The DNA of the CDR3 is TGCAGTGCTAGTCTGGGGGCCACAGATACGCAGTATTTT. It is translated as CSASLGATDTQYF.

V is TRBV7-2 and J is TRBJ2-3, with TRBD2 matching over 10 bases. V gave up 5 bases and J gave up 13 bases; unmatched junction bases: 6. Germline V lookup: CDR1 SGHTA, CDR2 FQGNSA. The CDR3 is 12 amino acids. The CDR3 is CASSPKREGEYF. The DNA of the CDR3 is TGTGCCAGCAGCCCAAAGCGGGAGGGGGAGTATTTT.

V usage is TRBV25-1 and J usage is TRBJ2-2, with 11 nucleotides matching TRBD2. Unmatched junction bases numbered 8, after V lost 4 bases and J lost 4 bases. From germline, CDR1 is MGHDK and CDR2 SYGVNS. The CDR3 totals 17 residues. CDR3 loop: CASSGTSGGGSTGELFF. In nucleotides, the CDR3 is TGTGCCAGCAGTGGTACTAGCGGGGGTGGTAGCACCGGGGAGCTGTTTTTT.

This clonotype was seen many times. The chain combines TRBV7-3 with TRBJ2-3; TRBD2 might be the D (6 bases). Per germline, CDR1 SGHTA and CDR2 FQGTGA. The CDR3 runs 14 residues. Trimming took 5 bases from V and 2 from J, leaving 11 bases between them. CDR3 DNA: TGTGCCAGCAGCCTTCAGGGACTCACAGATACGCAGTATTTT. Its protein product is CASSLQGLTDTQYF.

This clonotype was recorded at least ten times. This rearrangement joins TRBV6-1 to TRBJ2-7; 7 bases agree with TRBD1. Germline V gene lookup returns CDR1 MNHNS and CDR2 SASEGT. The trim removed 1 base at V and 0 bases at J, leaving 0 bases unmatched. The CDR3 has 14 residues. This CDR3 is CASSEGDSSYEQYF. The DNA of the CDR3 is TGTGCCAGCAGTGAAGGGGACAGCTCCTACGAGCAGTACTTC.

The table lists this clonotype with many counts. This chain uses TRBV2 with TRBJ2-3; D assignment may be TRBD1 or TRBD2 (6 bases each). Germline V CDR1 and CDR2: SNHLY, FYNNEI. The length of the CDR3 is 13 residues. The V end lost 7 bases, the J end lost 5 bases, and 13 bases lay between the germline ends. The CDR3 region is CASIRGLGDTQYF. The DNA for the CDR3 is TGTGCCAGCATCCGGGGGCTGGGAGATACGCAGTATTTT.

This clonotype was counted a few times. The CDR3 is CASPPAGRSYEQYF. The CDR3 DNA is TGTGCCAGCCCCCCGGCGGGAAGGTCCTACGAGCAGTACTTC. The chain recombines TRBV27 with TRBJ2-7, with D possibly being TRBD2 (6 bases). The CDR3 spans 14 residues. Trimming stripped 8 bases from V and 1 base from J, with 15 bases between. Per germline, CDR1 MNHEY and CDR2 SMNVEV (reference sequence).

This clonotype was found many times. This rearrangement joins TRBV28 to TRBJ2-4; D remains ambiguous. The V and J ends lost 7 bases and 0 bases respectively, with 16 bases between them. CDR1 and CDR2 (germline): MDHEN, SYDVKM. The CDR3 consists of 16 residues. The DNA for the CDR3 is TGTGCCAGCATGTCCCTGGCAGCACTAGCCAAAAACATTCAGTACTTC. It is translated as CASMSLAALAKNIQYF.

The chain links TRBV6-2 or TRBV6-3 to TRBJ2-2, with TRBD1 matching 8 bases. Germline CDR1 MNHEY, CDR2 SVGEGT. V dropped 5 bases and J dropped 3; count of bases not matched to a gene: 5. The CDR3 has 15 residues. The DNA of the CDR3 is TGTGCCAGCAGTGCCAGGACAGGGTACACCGGGGAGCTGTTTTTT. Its translation: CASSARTGYTGELFF.

This clonotype appeared many times. V usage is TRBV6-2 or TRBV6-3 and J usage is TRBJ2-7, with unresolved D. V was trimmed by 7 bases and J by 2 bases, leaving 9 bases between them. The CDR3 loop spans 12 amino acids. Germline CDR1 MNHEY, CDR2 SVGEGT. CDR3 sequence: CASTTGTYEQYF. In DNA form, the CDR3 reads TGTGCCAGCACCACCGGAACCTACGAGCAGTACTTC.

At least ten counts were recorded for this clonotype. The rearrangement uses TRBV7-6 and TRBJ1-5; 12 bases align to TRBD1. The CDR3 sequence is 16 residues long. The V gene's germline CDR1 is SGHVS and CDR2 FNYEAQ. V lost 3 bases and J lost 3; bases outside the gene matches: 3. CDR3 in amino acids: CASSLGQGALNQPQHF. CDR3 in DNA: TGTGCCAGCAGCTTGGGACAGGGGGCCCTCAATCAGCCCCAGCATTTT. Supplemented by reference TRBV7-6 and TRBJ1-5, the full variable domain reads GAGVSQSPRYKVTKRGQDVALRCDPISGHVSLYWYRQALGQGPEFLTYFNYEAQQDKSGLPNDRFSAERPEGSISTLTIQRTEQRDSAMYRCASSLGQGALNQPQHFGDGTRLSIL.

This clonotype occurred a few times. The chain is built from TRBV6-6 and TRBJ2-5; 11 positions agree with TRBD2. This CDR3 spans 11 amino acids. CDR1 MNHNY and CDR2 SVGAGI come from the germline V gene (reference sequence). This CDR3 is CGSGGEETQYF. DNA for the CDR3: TGTGGTAGCGGGGGGGAGGAGACCCAGTACTTC.

A few counts support this clonotype. This rearrangement joins TRBV7-3 to TRBJ2-3; D is perhaps TRBD1 or TRBD2 (5 bases each). Deletions cut 2 bases from V and 3 bases from J, with 12 bases between. The V gene's germline CDR1 is SGHTA and CDR2 FQGTGA. CDR3 length equals 15 residues. The CDR3 is CASSLEGLGTDTQYF. CDR3 nucleotides: TGTGCCAGCAGCTTAGAGGGGCTGGGGACAGATACGCAGTATTTT.

The chain employs TRBV4-1 and TRBJ2-7; 11 bases map to TRBD2. J gave up 3 bases and V 4 bases, and 5 bases lay outside the gene matches. Per the germline V gene, CDR1 is MGHRA and CDR2 is YSYEKL. This CDR3 contains 15 residues. The CDR3 reads CASSLNSGRVYEQYF. The CDR3 region has the DNA TGCGCCAGCAGCCTAAATAGCGGGAGGGTCTACGAGCAGTACTTC.

Judged by abundance, this clonotype is medium-sized. This sequence joins TRBV29-1 and TRBJ2-2; 7 nucleotides agree with TRBD1. Per the germline V gene, CDR1 is SQVTM and CDR2 is ANQGSEA. Trimming cost V 7 bases and J 6 bases; bases outside gene matches: 2. CDR3 length: 11 residues. The CDR3 DNA reads as TGCAGCGCCAGGGGGTCCGGGGAGCTGTTTTTT. Encoded protein: CSARGSGELFF.

This clonotype is judged medium-sized (0.01 to 0.1%). V gene TRBV7-2 combines with J gene TRBJ2-2; no clear D. Trimming took 5 bases from V and 8 from J, leaving 15 bases between them. This CDR3 has 14 residues. CDR1 and CDR2 (germline): SGHTA, FQGNSA. CDR3: CASSKAGIWGELFF. CDR3 sequence (DNA): TGTGCCAGCAGCAAGGCCGGCATTTGGGGGGAGCTGTTTTTT.